Listed here are 27 T cell receptor beta chains from one sample, sequenced in a study of blood T cells in healthy people across ages (dated by TCRdb to about 2015). Library preparation used 5' RACE. The data were produced on an Illumina HiSeq 2500. A second PCR of roughly 7 to 12 cycles was run with a J-beta primer mix and a sample-barcoded 5' primer. The public reads were reanalyzed by TCRdb: fastp trimming at Q25, MiXCR alignment, in-frame beta chains only. Rows merge per CDR3 protein into single entries with the most common DNA and genes. The sample table records 540,000 or so distinct CDR3 sequences; approximately 25% of these occur just once. Together, the top ten hold just over 8.5% of the sample. This sample also appeared in a second study, on T cells of mothers and their children.

The sequenced sample consisted of blood. The receptors come from a boy younger than 18 in good health.

This clonotype has more than one count but fewer than ten. The V and J genes are TRBV20-1 and TRBJ2-7, with D unclear. CDR3 size: 11 residues. CDR1 and CDR2 from the germline V gene are DFQATT and SNEGSKA (reference sequence). Between the trimmed V and J ends, which lost 0 bases and 3 bases, there was a span of 3 bases. CDR3 bases: TGCAGTGCTAGAGAAGACTACGAGCAGTACTTC. It encodes CSAREDYEQYF.

This clonotype was seen only a few times. V usage is TRBV5-1 and J usage is TRBJ2-1; tentative D call: TRBD1 (6 bases). The germline V and J ends were trimmed by 1 base and 6 bases, with 8 bases remaining between them. Germline values: CDR1 SGHRS, CDR2 YFSETQ. CDR3 length equals 13 residues. The CDR3 sequence is CASSLPRGNEQFF. As DNA, the CDR3 is TGCGCCAGCAGCTTGCCCAGGGGCAATGAGCAGTTCTTC. The whole variable domain, remainder taken from reference TRBV5-1 and TRBJ2-1, is KAGVTQTPRYLIKTRGQQVTLSCSPISGHRSVSWYQQTPGQGLQFLFEYFSETQRNKGNFPGRFSGRQFSNSRSEMNVSTLELGDSALYLCASSLPRGNEQFFGPGTRLTVL.

The chain couples TRBV7-3 to TRBJ2-3; the match to TRBD2 covers 8 bases. Trimming at V came to 5 bases and at J to 5 bases, leaving 9 bases not matched to a gene. This CDR3 spans 15 amino acids. CDR1 is SGHTA and CDR2 is FQGTGA in the germline V gene. The CDR3 sequence: CASSTGTGGQDTQYF. The CDR3 DNA follows: TGTGCCAGCAGCACTGGCACGGGGGGGCAAGATACGCAGTATTTT. The full variable domain, rest sourced from reference TRBV7-3 and TRBJ2-3, is GAGVSQTPSNKVTEKGKYVELRCDPISGHTALYWYRQSLGQGPEFLIYFQGTGAADDSGLPNDRFFAVRPEGSVSTLKIQRTERGDSAVYLCASSTGTGGQDTQYFGPGTRLTVL.

This clonotype has only a few counts. This chain links TRBV25-1 with TRBJ2-7, with 9 nucleotides matching TRBD1. The germline CDR1 and CDR2 sequences are MGHDK and SYGVNS. V shed 1 base, J shed 5 bases, and the junction held 15 bases outside the gene matches. The length of the CDR3 is 18 residues. The CDR3 region has the DNA TGTGCCAGCAGTGAATTACATTTGGGGACAGGGTCCTCGGACGAGCAGTACTTC. As protein: CASSELHLGTGSSDEQYF.

This chain joins TRBV28 and TRBJ1-6, with a possible D match to TRBD1 (6 bases). The length of the CDR3 is 14 residues. The ends were cut back, 6 bases at V and 10 bases at J, with 16 bases in the middle. The germline V gene encodes CDR1 MDHEN and CDR2 SYDVKM. CDR3 loop: CASSGTGRGSPLHF. CDR3 nucleotides: TGTGCCAGCAGCGGTACAGGGAGAGGATCACCCCTCCACTTT. Based on the CDR3 plus reference TRBV28 and TRBJ1-6, the full variable domain is DVKVTQSSRYLVKRTGEKVFLECVQDMDHENMFWYRQDPGLGLRLIYFSYDVKMKEKGDIPEGYSVSREKKERFSLILESASTNQTSMYLCASSGTGRGSPLHFGNGTRLTVT.

Only a few counts were recorded for this clonotype. The gene calls are TRBV18 and TRBJ1-5, with D possibly matching TRBD1 (6 bases). The V and J ends lost 4 bases and 3 bases respectively, with 16 bases between them. Looked up from germline, CDR1 is KGHSH and CDR2 is LQKENI. The CDR3 has 16 residues. CDR3 DNA sequence: TGTGCCAGCTCACAGGACAGCCAGATCAACAATCAGCCCCAGCATTTT. Encoded protein: CASSQDSQINNQPQHF. Complete variable domain (other parts from reference TRBV18 and TRBJ1-5): NAGVMQNPRHLVRRRGQEARLRCSPMKGHSHVYWYRQLPEEGLKFMVYLQKENIIDESGMPKERFSAEFPKEGPSILRIQQVVRGDSAAYFCASSQDSQINNQPQHFGDGTRLSIL.

This clonotype appeared a few times. This chain's CDR3 is CASSSDAGQGINEQYF. The CDR3 region has the DNA TGTGCCAGTAGTAGTGATGCCGGACAGGGGATCAACGAGCAGTACTTC. The chain carries TRBV19 and TRBJ2-7; 9 bases agree with TRBD1. J lost 5 bases, V lost 4 bases, and 12 bases had no gene match. Germline V gene sequence: CDR1 LNHDA, CDR2 SQIVND (reference sequence). The CDR3 runs 16 residues.

This clonotype was picked up many times. The chain has TRBV7-9 and TRBJ2-7; TRBD2 aligns across 7 bases. The CDR3 has 14 residues. With 5 bases clipped from V and 0 bases from J, the junction kept 4 bases outside the gene matches. Per germline, CDR1 SEHNR and CDR2 FQNEAQ (reference sequence). The CDR3 DNA follows: TGTGCCAGCAGCCCAGGCGGGAGCTCCTACGAGCAGTACTTC. Amino acids: CASSPGGSSYEQYF.

A few counts support this clonotype. V is TRBV4-3 and J is TRBJ2-6, with D uncertain. CDR1 LGHNA and CDR2 YSLEER come from the germline V gene. The V end was cut by 0 bases, the J end by 12 bases, with 12 bases between. The CDR3 sequence is 14 residues long. The CDR3 sequence is CASSQESLGPVLTF. The CDR3 nucleotides read TGCGCCAGCAGCCAAGAAAGCCTAGGCCCCGTCCTGACTTTC.

A few counts support this clonotype. The rearrangement joins TRBV5-1 to TRBJ1-2, with D perhaps matching TRBD1 (5 bases). Germline V CDR1 and CDR2: SGHRS, YFSETQ. The CDR3 length is 13 residues. V was trimmed by 0 bases and J by 4 bases, leaving 7 bases between them. The DNA for the CDR3 is TGCGCCAGCAGCTTGGGGGACCCCTATGGCTACACCTTC. This sequence encodes CASSLGDPYGYTF. The full variable domain, its missing parts supplied by reference TRBV5-1 and TRBJ1-2, is KAGVTQTPRYLIKTRGQQVTLSCSPISGHRSVSWYQQTPGQGLQFLFEYFSETQRNKGNFPGRFSGRQFSNSRSEMNVSTLELGDSALYLCASSLGDPYGYTFGSGTRLTVV.

The chain joins TRBV28 to TRBJ2-1; no firm D call. Germline V gene lookup returns CDR1 MDHEN and CDR2 SYDVKM. The CDR3 is 11 residues long. Trimming took 4 bases from V and 9 from J, leaving 7 bases between them. DNA of the CDR3: TGTGCCAGCAGTTCCCAGTTTGAGCAGTTCTTC. Translated, it gives CASSSQFEQFF. Full variable domain (outside the CDR3, taken from reference TRBV28 and TRBJ2-1): DVKVTQSSRYLVKRTGEKVFLECVQDMDHENMFWYRQDPGLGLRLIYFSYDVKMKEKGDIPEGYSVSREKKERFSLILESASTNQTSMYLCASSSQFEQFFGPGTRLTVL.

A few counts support this clonotype. This sequence joins TRBV7-8 and TRBJ1-5; a possible D gene is TRBD1 (6 bases). Germline V gives CDR1 SGHVS, CDR2 FQNEAQ. Between the trimmed V and J ends, which lost 6 bases and 3 bases, there was a span of 15 bases. This CDR3 region has 15 residues. CDR3 bases: TGTGCCAGCAGTCCCGGGGGGGCGGTCAATCAGCCCCAGCATTTT. Protein sequence: CASSPGGAVNQPQHF.

V and J are TRBV28 and TRBJ2-7, with 8 positions matching TRBD1. Germline CDR1 and CDR2: MDHEN and SYDVKM. The CDR3 covers 13 residues. Trimming took 5 bases from V and 7 from J; bases not matched to a gene: 7. The CDR3 DNA is TGTGCCAGCAGTCAGCAGGGGGCGAGGGAGCAGTACTTC. It codes for CASSQQGAREQYF.

In this sample, this clonotype turned up a few times. The CDR3 DNA is TGTGCCAGCAGTACACAGGCTTACTCTGGGGCCAACGTCCTGACTTTC. Translated: CASSTQAYSGANVLTF. The rearrangement joins TRBV27 to TRBJ2-6; the D gene is possibly TRBD1 (5 bases). V lost 5 bases, J lost 0 bases, and 11 bases lay in between. The CDR3 length is 16 residues. CDR1 and CDR2 (germline): MNHEY, SMNVEV (reference sequence).

The rearrangement links TRBV7-2 to TRBJ2-5; D tentatively reads TRBD1 or TRBD2 (5 bases each). The CDR3 has 13 amino acids. CDR1 SGHTA and CDR2 FQGNSA come from the germline V gene. Trimming took off 6 bases at V and 1 base at J, with 9 bases between the two ends. The CDR3 region has the DNA TGTGCCAGCAGGCCGGGACCCCAAGAGACCCAGTACTTC. It codes for CASRPGPQETQYF.

The chain recombines TRBV29-1 with TRBJ2-5; 7 bases are a match to TRBD1. The germline CDR1 and CDR2 sequences are SQVTM and ANQGSEA. Trimming at V came to 7 bases and at J to 2 bases, leaving 1 base not matched to a gene. CDR3 length equals 11 residues. CDR3 protein: CSGDSQETQYF. The CDR3 DNA sequence: TGCAGCGGGGACAGTCAAGAGACCCAGTACTTC. Filled out from reference TRBV29-1 and TRBJ2-5, the complete variable domain reads SAVISQKPSRDICQRGTSLTIQCQVDSQVTMMFWYRQQPGQSLTLIATANQGSEATYESGFVIDKFPISRPNLTFSTLTVSNMSPEDSSIYLCSGDSQETQYFGPGTRLLVL.

The rearrangement joins TRBV9 to TRBJ1-3; D unresolved. Germline CDR1 is SGDLS and CDR2 is YYNGEE. CDR3 length equals 15 residues. V was pared by 0 bases and J by 0 bases, with 7 bases between. The CDR3 DNA is TGTGCCAGCAGCGTAGTGTACAGCTCTGGAAACACCATATATTTT. Its translation: CASSVVYSSGNTIYF.

CDR3 region: CASSQLQGLYGYTF. The CDR3 DNA reads TGCGCCAGCAGCCAACTACAGGGACTCTATGGCTACACCTTC. This chain uses TRBV4-1 with TRBJ1-2, with D possibly matching TRBD1 (6 bases). V shed 2 bases and J shed 4 bases, with 11 bases lying between them. The CDR3 totals 14 residues. The germline V gene has CDR1 MGHRA and CDR2 YSYEKL.

This chain links TRBV9 with TRBJ2-5; D is uncertain. The germline V gene has CDR1 SGDLS and CDR2 YYNGEE. The ends were cut back, 0 bases at V and 0 bases at J, with 6 bases in the middle. The CDR3 has 14 amino acids. Written as DNA, the CDR3 is TGTGCCAGCAGCGTAGCTCTAGACCAAGAGACCCAGTACTTC. Its translation: CASSVALDQETQYF. Filled out from reference TRBV9 and TRBJ2-5, the complete variable domain reads DSGVTQTPKHLITATGQRVTLRCSPRSGDLSVYWYQQSLDQGLQFLIQYYNGEERAKGNILERFSAQQFPDLHSELNLSSLELGDSALYFCASSVALDQETQYFGPGTRLLVL.

The rearrangement uses TRBV20-1 and TRBJ1-4, with TRBD1 matching 7 bases. V dropped 6 bases and J dropped 0; count of bases not matched to a gene: 4. The CDR3 runs to 14 residues. Germline V gives CDR1 DFQATT, CDR2 SNEGSKA (reference sequence). CDR3: CSADRLTTNEKLFF. The CDR3 nucleotides are TGCAGTGCGGACAGGCTTACAACTAATGAAAAACTGTTTTTT.

This clonotype has only a few counts. This rearrangement joins TRBV7-2 to TRBJ2-7, with 13 nucleotides matching TRBD2. V was clipped by 5 bases and J by 6 bases; unmatched bases: 4. Germline loops: CDR1 SGHTA, CDR2 FQGNSA. The CDR3 covers 14 residues. CDR3 DNA sequence: TGTGCCAGCAGCCGACGACTAGCGGGAGGCGAGCAGTACTTC. Its translation: CASSRRLAGGEQYF.

This sequence joins TRBV20-1 and TRBJ2-1; possible D gene TRBD2, 5 bases. Trimming removed 1 base at V and 4 bases at J, with 11 bases between. The CDR3 totals 14 residues. The germline CDR1 and CDR2 sequences are DFQATT and SNEGSKA (reference sequence). The CDR3 spells CSARGRVLYNEQFF. In DNA form, the CDR3 reads TGCAGTGCTAGAGGGCGGGTCCTTTACAATGAGCAGTTCTTC.

This clonotype occurred a few times. The CDR3 spells CASSPRRMANEKLFF. The CDR3 DNA is TGTGCCAGCTCACCACGGAGGATGGCTAATGAAAAACTGTTTTTT. V gene TRBV18 combines with J gene TRBJ1-4; D call uncertain. Trimming took 1 base from V and 3 from J, leaving 9 bases between them. Germline CDR1 and CDR2: KGHSH and LQKENI. The CDR3 spans 15 residues.

The chain employs TRBV7-2 and TRBJ1-1; D may be TRBD1 (6 bases). The ends were cut back, 5 bases at V and 4 bases at J, with 14 bases in the middle. The CDR3 is 14 residues long. The germline V gene has CDR1 SGHTA and CDR2 FQGNSA. In DNA, the CDR3 is TGTGCCAGCAGCGAGAGGGGGGGGATCACTGAAGCTTTCTTT. Encoded protein: CASSERGGITEAFF.

The chain recombines TRBV2 with TRBJ2-2; D may be TRBD1 or TRBD2 (5 bases each). V gave up 7 bases and J gave up 4 bases, with 19 bases separating them. Germline-derived CDR1 and CDR2 are SNHLY and FYNNEI. The CDR3 consists of 16 residues. The CDR3 is CASIGVGGTGTGELFF. Written as DNA, the CDR3 is TGTGCCAGCATTGGGGTCGGTGGGACCGGCACCGGGGAGCTGTTTTTT.

At least ten counts were recorded for this clonotype. V gene TRBV12-3 or TRBV12-4 combines with J gene TRBJ1-4; D perhaps matches TRBD1 (6 bases). This CDR3 comprises 15 residues. Deletions cut 6 bases from V and 0 bases from J, with 11 bases between. The CDR3 DNA reads TGTGCCAGCAGCCGGACAGAAGCAACTAATGAAAAACTGTTTTTT. Its protein is CASSRTEATNEKLFF.

This clonotype was counted a few times. CDR3 residues: CASSLYGSSGAKNIQYF. The DNA of the CDR3 is TGTGCCAGCAGTTTATATGGGTCAAGTGGGGCCAAAAACATTCAGTACTTC. The chain links TRBV27 to TRBJ2-4; the D is unclear. The CDR3 is 17 amino acids. V was clipped by 1 base and J by 1 base, with 14 bases between them. CDR1 is MNHEY, CDR2 SMNVEV, per germline (reference sequence).